The rows below give T cell receptor beta chains drawn from one sample of a study of T-cell reconstitution after alpha-beta-depleted transplantation in children. TCRdb recomputed calls from the PCR reads with MiXCR, one row per CDR3 protein. Of more than 300,000 distinct CDR3 sequences in the sample, around 15% were seen once. Material: PBMCs, mostly from graft donor cells, obtained 360 days after TCRalphabeta/CD19-depleted stem cell transplant. The receptors shown here come from a male patient between 2 and 10 years old who had a stem cell transplant for acute lymphoblastic leukemia, so the T cells may come from the graft donor. CDR3s include the opening cysteine and the closing phenylalanine or tryptophan. Each record gives: CDR3 DNA, CDR3 protein, clone size, D gene, V gene, J gene. D genes are given only for firm matches. Size is omitted from some rows. Given values are once, few, many or a class for expanded clones.

CDR3 DNA: TGTGCCAGCAGTTTGGGTGCGAACACTGAAGCTTTCTTT
CDR3 protein: CASSLGANTEAFF
clone size: many
D gene: .
V gene: TRBV12-3/TRBV12-4
J gene: TRBJ1-1

CDR3 DNA: TGTGCCAGCAGCGATGATTCACGACCGGGGCCGGGACAGGGTTACGAGCAGTACTTC
CDR3 protein: CASSDDSRPGPGQGYEQYF
clone size: .
D gene: TRBD1
V gene: TRBV9
J gene: TRBJ2-7

CDR3 DNA: TGTGCCAGTAGTCCTCCGGTGGGGGAGCAGTACTTC
CDR3 protein: CASSPPVGEQYF
clone size: many
D gene: .
V gene: TRBV19
J gene: TRBJ2-7

CDR3 DNA: TGCGCCAGCAGCCAAGAGCTTCTACGGGGAGCTTTCTTT
CDR3 protein: CASSQELLRGAFF
clone size: few
D gene: .
V gene: TRBV4-3
J gene: TRBJ1-1

CDR3 DNA: TGTGCCAGCAACATCCCGGGGGGACAAGAGACCCAGTACTTC
CDR3 protein: CASNIPGGQETQYF
clone size: .
D gene: TRBD2
V gene: TRBV28
J gene: TRBJ2-5

CDR3 DNA: TGTGCCAGCGATGGGGGAGATACGCAGTATTTT
CDR3 protein: CASDGGDTQYF
clone size: few
D gene: .
V gene: TRBV5-6
J gene: TRBJ2-3

CDR3 DNA: TGTGCCAGCAGCTCACGGCCCCTAGCGGGAGGGCCGGGCGGGGAGCTGTTTTTT
CDR3 protein: CASSSRPLAGGPGGELFF
clone size: .
D gene: TRBD2
V gene: TRBV6-1
J gene: TRBJ2-2

CDR3 DNA: TGTGCCAGCAGTTACTCCCTGGCCGGTAGCGCATACAATGAGCAGTTCTTC
CDR3 protein: CASSYSLAGSAYNEQFF
clone size: few
D gene: .
V gene: TRBV6-2/TRBV6-3
J gene: TRBJ2-1

CDR3 DNA: TGTGCCACCAGCAGAGATGGCCTAGAGGGAGATACGCAGTATTTT
CDR3 protein: CATSRDGLEGDTQYF
clone size: .
D gene: .
V gene: TRBV15
J gene: TRBJ2-3

CDR3 DNA: TGTGCCAGCAGCTTAGGAGCGGGATATTACAATGAGCAGTTCTTC
CDR3 protein: CASSLGAGYYNEQFF
clone size: .
D gene: TRBD2
V gene: TRBV7-9
J gene: TRBJ2-1

CDR3 DNA: TGTGCCAGCAGTTTCGATCAATACAATGAGCAGTTCTTC
CDR3 protein: CASSFDQYNEQFF
clone size: many
D gene: .
V gene: TRBV12-3/TRBV12-4
J gene: TRBJ2-1

CDR3 DNA: TGTGCCAGCAGCTCCTCCGGGACAGGGACTAGCGGTAGCACAGATACGCAGTATTTT
CDR3 protein: CASSSSGTGTSGSTDTQYF
clone size: .
D gene: TRBD2
V gene: TRBV3-1
J gene: TRBJ2-3

CDR3 DNA: TGTGCCAGCGGGAGTTGGAGTTCCCAAGAGACCCAGTACTTC
CDR3 protein: CASGSWSSQETQYF
clone size: .
D gene: .
V gene: TRBV9
J gene: TRBJ2-5

CDR3 DNA: TGTGCCAGCAGTCGGCCGGGGCTCTACGAGCAGTACTTC
CDR3 protein: CASSRPGLYEQYF
clone size: .
D gene: .
V gene: TRBV27
J gene: TRBJ2-7

CDR3 DNA: TGTGCCAGCAGTGATTACCAATCCGGGACCCCGAGGAGCTATGGCTACACCTTC
CDR3 protein: CASSDYQSGTPRSYGYTF
clone size: few
D gene: .
V gene: TRBV6-1
J gene: TRBJ1-2

CDR3 DNA: TGCAGTGCTAGTCCAGGGGGTAACACTGAAGCTTTCTTT
CDR3 protein: CSASPGGNTEAFF
clone size: .
D gene: TRBD1
V gene: TRBV20-1
J gene: TRBJ1-1

CDR3 DNA: TGTGCCAGCAGCTTGACTAGCGACCAGGGGAAGTACTTC
CDR3 protein: CASSLTSDQGKYF
clone size: .
D gene: TRBD2
V gene: TRBV7-3
J gene: TRBJ2-4

CDR3 DNA: TGTGCCAGCAGCACCTGGGGAGCACGGGAGACCCAGTACTTC
CDR3 protein: CASSTWGARETQYF
clone size: many
D gene: .
V gene: TRBV7-2
J gene: TRBJ2-5

CDR3 DNA: TGTGCCAGCAGTGAAGCGCTGCTAGCGGGAGGGCCTGACAATGAGCAGTTCTTC
CDR3 protein: CASSEALLAGGPDNEQFF
clone size: few
D gene: TRBD2
V gene: TRBV2
J gene: TRBJ2-1

CDR3 DNA: TGCGCCAGCAGCTTGGACGGAGCTAGCACAGATACGCAGTATTTT
CDR3 protein: CASSLDGASTDTQYF
clone size: many
D gene: .
V gene: TRBV5-1
J gene: TRBJ2-3

CDR3 DNA: TGTGCCAGCAGCTTAGCAGAGTTTAGCAATCAGCCCCAGCATTTT
CDR3 protein: CASSLAEFSNQPQHF
clone size: .
D gene: .
V gene: TRBV7-8
J gene: TRBJ1-5

CDR3 DNA: TGCGCCAGCAGCCAACCGGGGGGCACCTTCTCCTACAATGAGCAGTTCTTC
CDR3 protein: CASSQPGGTFSYNEQFF
clone size: .
D gene: .
V gene: TRBV4-1
J gene: TRBJ2-1

CDR3 DNA: TGTGCCAGCAGTTTTCCCCCGACAGGGATAGACTACGAGCAGTACTTC
CDR3 protein: CASSFPPTGIDYEQYF
clone size: few
D gene: TRBD1
V gene: TRBV28
J gene: TRBJ2-7

CDR3 DNA: TGTGCCAGCAGCGTAGCTCTGGGCGGGAGACTCACAGATACGCAGTATTTT
CDR3 protein: CASSVALGGRLTDTQYF
clone size: .
D gene: TRBD2
V gene: TRBV9
J gene: TRBJ2-3

CDR3 DNA: TGTGCCACCAGTGATGCGGGACGGCTTAATGAGCAGTACTTC
CDR3 protein: CATSDAGRLNEQYF
clone size: few
D gene: .
V gene: TRBV24-1
J gene: TRBJ2-7

CDR3 DNA: TGTGCCAGCAGCGTCTTAGCGGAGGGGCTCACAGATACGCAGTATTTT
CDR3 protein: CASSVLAEGLTDTQYF
clone size: .
D gene: .
V gene: TRBV9
J gene: TRBJ2-3

CDR3 DNA: TGCGCCAGCAGCTTGGTTTCAGCCAACACCGGGGAGCTGTTTTTT
CDR3 protein: CASSLVSANTGELFF
clone size: few
D gene: .
V gene: TRBV5-1
J gene: TRBJ2-2

CDR3 DNA: TGCGCCAGCAGCCCCGGGAGCCAGTCGGGTGAAGCTTTCTTT
CDR3 protein: CASSPGSQSGEAFF
clone size: .
D gene: .
V gene: TRBV5-1
J gene: TRBJ1-1

CDR3 DNA: TGTGCCAGCAGCTTACTGCCGGGGCCCTACAATGAGCAGTTCTTC
CDR3 protein: CASSLLPGPYNEQFF
clone size: .
D gene: .
V gene: TRBV7-3
J gene: TRBJ2-1

CDR3 DNA: TGTGCCAGCAGCATCTACGGAAACACCATATATTTT
CDR3 protein: CASSIYGNTIYF
clone size: few
D gene: .
V gene: TRBV28
J gene: TRBJ1-3

CDR3 DNA: TGTGCCAGCAGTTTCAACAGGGCGGGGACCCAGTACTTC
CDR3 protein: CASSFNRAGTQYF
clone size: few
D gene: .
V gene: TRBV12-3/TRBV12-4
J gene: TRBJ2-5

CDR3 DNA: TGTGCCAGCTCGCAAGGACTAGCGGGAGTAATAGACAATGAGCAGTTCTTC
CDR3 protein: CASSQGLAGVIDNEQFF
clone size: .
D gene: TRBD2
V gene: TRBV18
J gene: TRBJ2-1

CDR3 DNA: TGTGCCAGCAACCTAGCGGGGTCCTACGAGCAGTACTTC
CDR3 protein: CASNLAGSYEQYF
clone size: few
D gene: TRBD2
V gene: TRBV12-3/TRBV12-4
J gene: TRBJ2-7

CDR3 DNA: TGTGCCAGCAGTATAAGCGGGATAGCCTACGAGCAGTACTTC
CDR3 protein: CASSISGIAYEQYF
clone size: many
D gene: TRBD2
V gene: TRBV12-3/TRBV12-4
J gene: TRBJ2-7

CDR3 DNA: TGTGCCAGCAGCGTAGCTTACGCGAGCTCCTACAATGAGCAGTTCTTC
CDR3 protein: CASSVAYASSYNEQFF
clone size: .
D gene: .
V gene: TRBV9
J gene: TRBJ2-1

CDR3 DNA: TGCAGCGTCGTACAGCCCGGGACGGTGGAGTATGGCTACACCTTC
CDR3 protein: CSVVQPGTVEYGYTF
clone size: few
D gene: .
V gene: TRBV29-1
J gene: TRBJ1-2

CDR3 DNA: TGTGCCAGCAGCCTCTCGACAGGGGTAGGCACTGAAGCTTTCTTT
CDR3 protein: CASSLSTGVGTEAFF
clone size: .
D gene: TRBD1
V gene: TRBV7-8
J gene: TRBJ1-1

CDR3 DNA: TGTGCCAGCAGTCCCTCGTCGGACGGGGATGAAAAACTGTTTTTT
CDR3 protein: CASSPSSDGDEKLFF
clone size: many
D gene: .
V gene: TRBV28
J gene: TRBJ1-4

CDR3 DNA: TGCAGTGCTATCGGGACTATCTACAATGAGCAGTTCTTC
CDR3 protein: CSAIGTIYNEQFF
clone size: .
D gene: TRBD2
V gene: TRBV20-1
J gene: TRBJ2-1

CDR3 DNA: TGTGCCAGCAGAATTCGGCAGGCGGGACTAGCGGGAGGGCCTAACACCGGGGAGCTGTTTTTT
CDR3 protein: CASRIRQAGLAGGPNTGELFF
clone size: many
D gene: TRBD2
V gene: TRBV6-5
J gene: TRBJ2-2

CDR3 DNA: TGTGCCAGCAGTCTAAGACATGATAGCAATCAGCCCCAGCATTTT
CDR3 protein: CASSLRHDSNQPQHF
clone size: few
D gene: .
V gene: TRBV12-3/TRBV12-4
J gene: TRBJ1-5

CDR3 DNA: TGTGCCAGCAGTGATACAGCGATGGCCTATGGCTACACCTTC
CDR3 protein: CASSDTAMAYGYTF
clone size: .
D gene: .
V gene: TRBV2
J gene: TRBJ1-2

CDR3 DNA: TGCGCCAGCAGCCAAGATCCTCCCGGGACAATAGGCACCTACGAGCAGTACTTC
CDR3 protein: CASSQDPPGTIGTYEQYF
clone size: .
D gene: .
V gene: TRBV4-3
J gene: TRBJ2-7

CDR3 DNA: TGTGCCAGCAGTCCCGCTGACAGGGCGATCCCCTACGAGCAGTACTTC
CDR3 protein: CASSPADRAIPYEQYF
clone size: .
D gene: TRBD1
V gene: TRBV28
J gene: TRBJ2-7

CDR3 DNA: TGTGCCAGCAGTTTGGGCCTCACGCAAGAGACCCAGTACTTC
CDR3 protein: CASSLGLTQETQYF
clone size: .
D gene: .
V gene: TRBV12-3/TRBV12-4
J gene: TRBJ2-5

CDR3 DNA: TGTGCCAGCTTCCAGGGCGTCGGTGAAAAACTGTTTTTT
CDR3 protein: CASFQGVGEKLFF
clone size: few
D gene: .
V gene: TRBV5-5
J gene: TRBJ1-4